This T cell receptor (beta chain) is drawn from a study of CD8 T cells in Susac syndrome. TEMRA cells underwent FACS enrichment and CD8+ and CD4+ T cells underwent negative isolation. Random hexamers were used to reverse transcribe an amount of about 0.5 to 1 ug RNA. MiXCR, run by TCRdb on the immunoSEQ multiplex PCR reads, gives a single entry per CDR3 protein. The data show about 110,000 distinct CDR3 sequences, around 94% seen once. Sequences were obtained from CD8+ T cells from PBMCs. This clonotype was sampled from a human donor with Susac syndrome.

The CDR3 region has the DNA TGTGCCAGCAAGTCCGTGGACGTTGGTGAAAAACTGTTTTTT. Protein product: CASKSVDVGEKLFF. The rearrangement uses TRBV2 and TRBJ1-4; D is unresolved. CDR1 SNHLY and CDR2 FYNNEI come from the germline V gene. Trimming removed 7 bases at V and 7 bases at J, with 16 bases between. This CDR3 contains 14 residues.